Sequencing of this TCR beta chain was carried out in a study of T-cell reconstitution after alpha-beta-depleted transplantation in children (dated by TCRdb to 2016 to 2018). A note on the overall study: The study quantitatively tracked T-cell immune reconstitution after TCRalphabeta/CD19-depleted allogeneic hematopoietic cell transplantation in children using TCR repertoire profiling.

Libraries were prepared through PCR. TCRdb names Illumina HiSeq 2500 as the instrument used. TCR libraries were prepared with molecular barcoding, using unique molecular identifiers to normalize TCRbeta repertoire quantification. TCRdb reanalyzed the raw reads on its own, using fastp at Q25 for trimming and MiXCR for clone calling, and kept in-frame beta chains. Entries are consolidated by CDR3 protein sequence, retaining the most common genes and DNA. A total of roughly 500,000 distinct CDR3 sequences appear in this sample, 30% to 35% of them only once. The top ten hold approximately 2.3% of the sample. This clonotype has more than one count but fewer than ten. It lacks a known antigen. No per-base quality is available; no much larger clone lies one base away. CDR1 is given as DFQATT and CDR2 as SNEGSKA, both from the germline V gene (reference sequence). Counted from cysteine to phenylalanine, this CDR3 has 15 amino acids. Only the CDR3 portion is preserved as DNA: 45 bases, with reading frame beginning at the first base. V loses 5 bases at its end and J loses 2 bases; junction bases beyond the gene matches: 7.

The clonotype originates from a human donor who donated a stem cell graft to a child with aplastic anemia. The source material was PBMCs from the stem cell graft donor, sampled from the stem cell graft. The V gene is TRBV20-1 and the J gene is TRBJ2-3, with 10 bases aligning to TRBD2. The CDR3 reads as follows: CSALLAGVPTDTQYF. In nucleotide form, the sequence is TGCAGTGCTCTTCTAGCGGGAGTGCCCACAGATACGCAGTATTTT.